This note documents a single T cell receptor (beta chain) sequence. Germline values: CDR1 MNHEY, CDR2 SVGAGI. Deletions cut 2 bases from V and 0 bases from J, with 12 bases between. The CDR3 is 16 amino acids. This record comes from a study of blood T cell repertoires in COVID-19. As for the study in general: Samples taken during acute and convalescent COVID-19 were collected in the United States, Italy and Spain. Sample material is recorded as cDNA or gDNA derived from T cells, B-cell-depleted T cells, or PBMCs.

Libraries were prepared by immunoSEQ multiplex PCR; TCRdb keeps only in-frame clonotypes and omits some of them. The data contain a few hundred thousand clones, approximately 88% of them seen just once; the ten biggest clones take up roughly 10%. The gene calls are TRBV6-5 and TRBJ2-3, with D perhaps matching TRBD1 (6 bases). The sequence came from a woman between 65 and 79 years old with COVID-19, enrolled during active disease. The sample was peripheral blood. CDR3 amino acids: CASSYGQSPSTDTQYF. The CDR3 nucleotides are TGTGCCAGCAGTTACGGACAGAGCCCTAGCACAGATACGCAGTATTTT.